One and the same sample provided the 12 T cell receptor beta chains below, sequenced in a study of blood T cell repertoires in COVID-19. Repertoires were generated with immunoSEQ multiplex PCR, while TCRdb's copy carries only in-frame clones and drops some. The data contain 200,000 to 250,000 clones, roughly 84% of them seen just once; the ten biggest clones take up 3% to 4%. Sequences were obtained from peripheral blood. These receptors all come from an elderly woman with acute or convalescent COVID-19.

Here the CDR3 reads CASSDGYTDTQYF. The CDR3 region has the DNA TGTGCCAGCAGTGACGGTTACACAGATACGCAGTATTTT. The chain recombines TRBV2 with TRBJ2-3; no reliable D call. V gave up 3 bases and J gave up 2 bases, with 6 bases separating them. This CDR3 has 13 residues. The germline V gene has CDR1 SNHLY and CDR2 FYNNEI.

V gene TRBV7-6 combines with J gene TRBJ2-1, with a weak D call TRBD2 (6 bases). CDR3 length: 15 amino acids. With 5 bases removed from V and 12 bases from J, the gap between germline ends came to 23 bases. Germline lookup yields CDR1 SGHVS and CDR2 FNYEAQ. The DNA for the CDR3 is TGTGCCAGCAGCCCCTCTTCGGCAGAAACCGGGAGGCAGTTCTTC. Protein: CASSPSSAETGRQFF.

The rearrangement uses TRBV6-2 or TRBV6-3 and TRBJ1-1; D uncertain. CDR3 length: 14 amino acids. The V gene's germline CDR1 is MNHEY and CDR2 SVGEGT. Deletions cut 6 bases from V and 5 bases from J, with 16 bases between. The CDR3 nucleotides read TGTGCCAGCAGCCCCGGGTCTCTTCCGACTGAAGCTTTCTTT. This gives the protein CASSPGSLPTEAFF.

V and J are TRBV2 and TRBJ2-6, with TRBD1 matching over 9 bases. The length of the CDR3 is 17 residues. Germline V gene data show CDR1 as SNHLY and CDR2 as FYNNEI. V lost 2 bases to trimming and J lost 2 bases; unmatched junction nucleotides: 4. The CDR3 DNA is TGTGCCAGCAGTGAACGGGACAGGGCAGCTGGGGCCAACGTCCTGACTTTC. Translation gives CASSERDRAAGANVLTF. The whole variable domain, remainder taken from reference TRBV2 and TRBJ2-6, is EPEVTQTPSHQVTQMGQEVILRCVPISNHLYFYWYRQILGQKVEFLVSFYNNEISEKSEIFDDQFSVERPDGSNFTLKIRSTKLEDSAMYFCASSERDRAAGANVLTFGAGSRLTVL.

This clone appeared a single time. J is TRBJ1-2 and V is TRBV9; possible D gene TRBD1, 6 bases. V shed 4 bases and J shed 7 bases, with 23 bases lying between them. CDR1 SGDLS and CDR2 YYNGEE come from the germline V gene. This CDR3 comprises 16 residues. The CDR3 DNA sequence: TGTGCCAGCAGCTCCGGGACAATCTCTCTCTTTACTGGCTACACCTTC. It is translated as CASSSGTISLFTGYTF. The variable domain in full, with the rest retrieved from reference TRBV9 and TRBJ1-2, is DSGVTQTPKHLITATGQRVTLRCSPRSGDLSVYWYQQSLDQGLQFLIQYYNGEERAKGNILERFSAQQFPDLHSELNLSSLELGDSALYFCASSSGTISLFTGYTFGSGTRLTVV.

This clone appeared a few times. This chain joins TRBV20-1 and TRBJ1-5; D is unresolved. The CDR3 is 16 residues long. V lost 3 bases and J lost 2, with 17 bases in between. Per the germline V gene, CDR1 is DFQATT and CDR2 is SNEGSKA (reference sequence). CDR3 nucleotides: TGCAGTGCTAGTGAGGTCGTCGGGAGTCGCAATCAGCCCCAGCATTTT. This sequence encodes CSASEVVGSRNQPQHF.

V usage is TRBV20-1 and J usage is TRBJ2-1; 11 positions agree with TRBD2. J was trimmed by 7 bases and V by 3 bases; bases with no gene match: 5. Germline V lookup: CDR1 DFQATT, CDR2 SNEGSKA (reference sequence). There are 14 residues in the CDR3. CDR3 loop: CSASLAGGPNEQFF. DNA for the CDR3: TGCAGTGCTAGTTTAGCGGGGGGGCCGAATGAGCAGTTCTTC.

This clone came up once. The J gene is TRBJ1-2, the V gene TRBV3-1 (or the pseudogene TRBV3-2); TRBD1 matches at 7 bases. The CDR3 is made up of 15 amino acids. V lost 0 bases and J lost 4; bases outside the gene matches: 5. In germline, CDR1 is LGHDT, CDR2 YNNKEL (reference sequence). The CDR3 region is CASSQDYRGRYGYTF. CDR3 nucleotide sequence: TGTGCCAGCAGCCAAGATTACAGGGGTCGCTATGGCTACACCTTC.

CDR3 protein: CASSSRLGLTYNEQFF. Written as DNA, the CDR3 is TGTGCCAGCAGCTCGAGACTAGGCCTCACCTACAATGAGCAGTTCTTC. The chain combines TRBV9 with TRBJ2-1; D might be TRBD2 (6 bases). Germline values: CDR1 SGDLS, CDR2 YYNGEE. The CDR3 covers 16 residues. The germline V and J ends were trimmed by 4 bases and 2 bases, with 16 bases remaining between them. Full variable domain (missing parts from reference TRBV9 and TRBJ2-1): DSGVTQTPKHLITATGQRVTLRCSPRSGDLSVYWYQQSLDQGLQFLIQYYNGEERAKGNILERFSAQQFPDLHSELNLSSLELGDSALYFCASSSRLGLTYNEQFFGPGTRLTVL.

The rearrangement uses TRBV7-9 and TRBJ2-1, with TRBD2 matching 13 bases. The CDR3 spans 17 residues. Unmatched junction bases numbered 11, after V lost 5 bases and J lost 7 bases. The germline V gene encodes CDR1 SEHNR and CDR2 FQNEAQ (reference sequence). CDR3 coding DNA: TGTGCCAGCAGCCGACATACGTCGACTAGCGGGGGGAATGAGCAGTTCTTC. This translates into CASSRHTSTSGGNEQFF.

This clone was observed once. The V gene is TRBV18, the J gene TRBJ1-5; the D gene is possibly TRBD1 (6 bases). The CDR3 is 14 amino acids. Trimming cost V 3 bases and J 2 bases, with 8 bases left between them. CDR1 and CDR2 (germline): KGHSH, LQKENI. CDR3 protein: CASSPEGGNQPQHF. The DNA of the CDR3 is TGTGCCAGCTCACCTGAGGGGGGCAATCAGCCCCAGCATTTT.

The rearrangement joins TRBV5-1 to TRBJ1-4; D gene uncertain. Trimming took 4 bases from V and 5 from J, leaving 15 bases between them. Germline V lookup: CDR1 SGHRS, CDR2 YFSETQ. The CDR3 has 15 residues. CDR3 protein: CASSLSGLGNEKLFF. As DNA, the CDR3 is TGCGCCAGCAGCCTTAGCGGGCTAGGGAATGAAAAACTGTTTTTT.